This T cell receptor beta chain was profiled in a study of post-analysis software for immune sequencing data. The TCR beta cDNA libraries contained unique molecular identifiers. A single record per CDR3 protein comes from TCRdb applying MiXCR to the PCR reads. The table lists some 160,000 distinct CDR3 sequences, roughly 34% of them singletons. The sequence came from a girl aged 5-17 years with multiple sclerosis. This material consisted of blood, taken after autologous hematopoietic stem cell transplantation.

The CDR3 here is CASSSNSPGATNEKLFF. CDR3 nucleotides: TGTGCCAGCAGTTCTAATTCTCCGGGAGCAACTAATGAAAAACTGTTTTTT. V gene TRBV27 combines with J gene TRBJ1-4; D is uncertain. Germline V gene lookup returns CDR1 MNHEY and CDR2 SMNVEV (reference sequence). Trimming shortened V by 4 bases and J by 0 bases, and 15 bases separated the two germline ends. The CDR3 has 17 amino acids.